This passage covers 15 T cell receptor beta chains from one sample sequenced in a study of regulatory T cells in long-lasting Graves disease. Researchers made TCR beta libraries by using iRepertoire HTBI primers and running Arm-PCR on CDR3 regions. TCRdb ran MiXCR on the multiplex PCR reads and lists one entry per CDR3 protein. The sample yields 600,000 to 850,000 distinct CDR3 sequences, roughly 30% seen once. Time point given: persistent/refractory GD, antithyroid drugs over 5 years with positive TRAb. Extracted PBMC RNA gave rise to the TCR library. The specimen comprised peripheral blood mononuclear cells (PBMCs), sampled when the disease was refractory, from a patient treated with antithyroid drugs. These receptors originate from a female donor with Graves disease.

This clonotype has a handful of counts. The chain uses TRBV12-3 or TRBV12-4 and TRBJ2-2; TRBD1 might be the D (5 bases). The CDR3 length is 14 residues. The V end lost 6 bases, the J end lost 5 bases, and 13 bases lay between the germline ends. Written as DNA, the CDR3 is TGTGCCAGCAGGTCTAGGGGTGGAACCGGGGAGCTGTTTTTT. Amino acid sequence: CASRSRGGTGELFF.

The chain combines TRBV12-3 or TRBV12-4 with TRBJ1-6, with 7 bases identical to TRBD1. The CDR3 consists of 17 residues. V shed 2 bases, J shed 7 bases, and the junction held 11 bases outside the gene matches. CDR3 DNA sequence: TGTGCCAGCAGTTTAACAGGGGCCGGGATGAGAAATTCACCCCTCCACTTT. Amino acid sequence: CASSLTGAGMRNSPLHF.

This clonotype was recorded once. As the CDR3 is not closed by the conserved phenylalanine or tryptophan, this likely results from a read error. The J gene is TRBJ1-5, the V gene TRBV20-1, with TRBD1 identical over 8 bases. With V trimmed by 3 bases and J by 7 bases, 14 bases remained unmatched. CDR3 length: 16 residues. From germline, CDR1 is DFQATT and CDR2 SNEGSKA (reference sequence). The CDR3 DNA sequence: TGCAGTGCTAGGGCACCAGGGGGCCGTAGGGAGCAGCCCCAGCATTCT. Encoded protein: CSARAPGGRREQPQHS.

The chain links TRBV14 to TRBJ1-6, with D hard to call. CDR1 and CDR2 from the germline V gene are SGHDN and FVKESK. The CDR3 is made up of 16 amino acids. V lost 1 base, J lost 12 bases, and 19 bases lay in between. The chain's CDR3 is CASSQAGLHPARPLHF. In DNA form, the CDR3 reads TGTGCCAGCAGCCAAGCGGGATTACACCCCGCCAGACCCCTCCACTTT. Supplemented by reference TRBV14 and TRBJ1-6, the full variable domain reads EAGVTQFPSHSVIEKGQTVTLRCDPISGHDNLYWYRRVMGKEIKFLLHFVKESKQDESGMPNNRFLAERTGGTYSTLKVQPAELEDSGVYFCASSQAGLHPARPLHFGNGTRLTVT.

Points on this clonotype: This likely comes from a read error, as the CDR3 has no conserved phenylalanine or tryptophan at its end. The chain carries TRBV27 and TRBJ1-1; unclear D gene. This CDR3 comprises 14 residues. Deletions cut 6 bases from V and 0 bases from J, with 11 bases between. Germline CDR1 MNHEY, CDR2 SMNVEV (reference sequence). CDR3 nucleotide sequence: TGTGCCAGCAGCCAGAGCGTAATGAACACTGAAGCTTTCCTT. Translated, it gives CASSQSVMNTEAFL.

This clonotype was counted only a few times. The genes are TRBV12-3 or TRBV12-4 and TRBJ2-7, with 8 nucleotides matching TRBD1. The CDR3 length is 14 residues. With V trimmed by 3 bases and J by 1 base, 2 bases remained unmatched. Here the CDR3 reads CASSLTGDSYEQYF. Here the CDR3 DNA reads TGTGCCAGCAGTTTGACAGGGGATTCCTACGAGCAGTACTTC.

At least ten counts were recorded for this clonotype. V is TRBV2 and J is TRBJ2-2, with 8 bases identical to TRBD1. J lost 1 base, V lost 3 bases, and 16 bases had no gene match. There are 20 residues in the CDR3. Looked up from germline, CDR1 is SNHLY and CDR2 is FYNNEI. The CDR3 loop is CASSDSPQTGAFLNTGELFF. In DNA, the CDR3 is TGTGCCAGCAGTGACTCCCCACAGACAGGGGCTTTCCTGAACACCGGGGAGCTGTTTTTT.

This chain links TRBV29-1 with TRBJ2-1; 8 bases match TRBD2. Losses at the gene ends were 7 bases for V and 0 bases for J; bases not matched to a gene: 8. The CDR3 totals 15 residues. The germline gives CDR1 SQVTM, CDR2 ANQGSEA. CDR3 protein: CSAGLAEHSYNEQFF. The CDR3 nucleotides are TGCAGCGCAGGACTAGCCGAACACTCCTACAATGAGCAGTTCTTC.

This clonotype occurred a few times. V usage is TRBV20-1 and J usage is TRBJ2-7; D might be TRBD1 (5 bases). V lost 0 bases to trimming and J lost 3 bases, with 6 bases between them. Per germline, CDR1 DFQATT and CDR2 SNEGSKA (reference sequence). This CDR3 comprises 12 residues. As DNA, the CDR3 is TGCAGTGCTAGAGAGACAGACTACGAGCAGTACTTC. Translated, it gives CSARETDYEQYF.

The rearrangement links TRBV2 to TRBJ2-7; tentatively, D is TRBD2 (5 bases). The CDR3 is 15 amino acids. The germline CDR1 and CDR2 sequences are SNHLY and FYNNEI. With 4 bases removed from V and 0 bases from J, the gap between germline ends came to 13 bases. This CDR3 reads CASSGWRTSSYEQYF. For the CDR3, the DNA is TGTGCCAGCAGTGGGTGGAGGACGAGCTCCTACGAGCAGTACTTC.

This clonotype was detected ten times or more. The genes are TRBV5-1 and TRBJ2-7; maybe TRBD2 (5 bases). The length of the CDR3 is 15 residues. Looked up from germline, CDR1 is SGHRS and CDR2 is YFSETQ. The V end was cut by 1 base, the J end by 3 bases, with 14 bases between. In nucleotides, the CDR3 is TGCGCCAGCAGCTTGACGAGGAGCGGCATCTACGAGCAGTACTTC. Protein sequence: CASSLTRSGIYEQYF.

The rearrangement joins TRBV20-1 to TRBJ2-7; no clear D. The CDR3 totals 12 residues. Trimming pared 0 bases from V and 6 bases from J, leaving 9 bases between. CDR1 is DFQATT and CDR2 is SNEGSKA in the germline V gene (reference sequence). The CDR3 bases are TGCAGTGCTAGAGATCGACTTGTCGAGCAGTACTTC. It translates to CSARDRLVEQYF.

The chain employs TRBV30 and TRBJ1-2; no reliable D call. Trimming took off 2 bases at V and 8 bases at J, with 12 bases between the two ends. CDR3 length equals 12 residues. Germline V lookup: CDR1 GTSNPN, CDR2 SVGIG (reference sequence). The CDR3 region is CAWSWLTAGYTF. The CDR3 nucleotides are TGTGCCTGGAGTTGGCTAACGGCAGGCTACACCTTC.

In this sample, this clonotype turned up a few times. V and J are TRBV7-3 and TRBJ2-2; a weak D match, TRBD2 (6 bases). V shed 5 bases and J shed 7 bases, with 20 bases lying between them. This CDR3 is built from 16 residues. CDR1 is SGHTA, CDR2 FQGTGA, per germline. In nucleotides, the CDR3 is TGTGCCAGCAGCGCCGGGGGTTTGGGACCACGCGGGGAGCTGTTTTTT. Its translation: CASSAGGLGPRGELFF.

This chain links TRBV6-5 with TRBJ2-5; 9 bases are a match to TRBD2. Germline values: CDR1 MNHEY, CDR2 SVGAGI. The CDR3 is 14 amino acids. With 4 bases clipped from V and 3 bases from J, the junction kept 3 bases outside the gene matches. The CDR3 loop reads CASSFSGSKETQYF. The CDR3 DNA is TGTGCCAGCAGTTTTAGCGGGAGCAAAGAGACCCAGTACTTC.